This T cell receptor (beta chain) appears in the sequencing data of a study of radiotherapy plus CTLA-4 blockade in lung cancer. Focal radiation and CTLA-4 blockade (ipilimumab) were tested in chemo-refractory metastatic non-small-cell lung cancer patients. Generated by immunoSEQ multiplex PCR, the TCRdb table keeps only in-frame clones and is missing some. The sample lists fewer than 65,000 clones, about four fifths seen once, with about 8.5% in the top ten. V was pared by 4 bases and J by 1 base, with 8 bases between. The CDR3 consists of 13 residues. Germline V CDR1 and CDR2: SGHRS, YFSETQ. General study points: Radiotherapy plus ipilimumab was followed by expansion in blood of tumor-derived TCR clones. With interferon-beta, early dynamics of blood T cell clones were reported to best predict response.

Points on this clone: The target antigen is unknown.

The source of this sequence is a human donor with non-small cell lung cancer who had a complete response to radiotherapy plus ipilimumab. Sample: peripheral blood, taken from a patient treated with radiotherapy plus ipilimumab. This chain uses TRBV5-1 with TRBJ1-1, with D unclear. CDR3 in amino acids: CASSRRQNTEAFF. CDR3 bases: TGCGCCAGCAGCCGCCGACAGAACACTGAAGCTTTCTTT.